The 6 T cell receptor beta chains listed next were all sequenced from one sample in a study of cytomegalovirus exposure and HLA in healthy donors. It was with 60 Vbeta and 13 Jbeta primers that the PCR ran. The table came from immunoSEQ multiplex PCR; TCRdb's copy has only in-frame clones and leaves some out. The data contain around 220,000 clones, about 77% of them singletons. The sequencing input was PBMCs. The origin of the receptors is a young woman in good health and CMV-seronegative.

This clone was counted a few times. The V and J genes are TRBV29-1 and TRBJ1-2, with 9 bases fitting TRBD1. The CDR3 covers 13 residues. V lost 6 bases to trimming and J lost 1 base; unmatched junction nucleotides: 3. From germline, CDR1 is SQVTM and CDR2 ANQGSEA. CDR3: CSVGDRDNYGYTF. DNA for the CDR3: TGCAGCGTGGGGGACAGGGATAACTATGGCTACACCTTC.

This sequence joins TRBV6-5 and TRBJ2-7; 9 bases match TRBD1. The J segment lost 5 bases and the V segment lost 2 bases, leaving 7 bases of the junction unmatched. The germline V gene has CDR1 MNHEY and CDR2 SVGAGI. The length of the CDR3 is 15 residues. CDR3 sequence reads: CASSYPGTGPNEQYF. In nucleotides, the CDR3 is TGTGCCAGCAGTTACCCCGGGACAGGGCCCAACGAGCAGTACTTC.

This clone was seen a handful of times. V usage is TRBV30 and J usage is TRBJ2-3; D is unclear. CDR3 size: 13 residues. Trimming cost V 2 bases and J 2 bases, with 8 bases left between them. CDR1 is GTSNPN and CDR2 is SVGIG in the germline V gene (reference sequence). The CDR3 DNA is TGTGCCTGGAGTTTGATGGCCACAGATACGCAGTATTTT. Its protein product is CAWSLMATDTQYF.

This clone appeared a few times. This chain joins TRBV7-9 and TRBJ2-1; a possible D gene is TRBD2 (6 bases). The V end lost 11 bases, the J end lost 2 bases, and 16 bases lay between the germline ends. This CDR3 has 14 amino acids. Germline V gene lookup returns CDR1 SEHNR and CDR2 FQNEAQ (reference sequence). CDR3: CAFVGGRTYNEQFF. DNA of the CDR3: TGTGCCTTTGTCGGTGGGAGGACCTACAATGAGCAGTTCTTC.

V gene TRBV5-1 combines with J gene TRBJ2-5, with 13 bases fitting TRBD2. The CDR3 runs to 14 residues. CDR1 is SGHRS and CDR2 is YFSETQ in the germline V gene. Trimming cost V 5 bases and J 5 bases; bases outside gene matches: 3. This CDR3 is CASRGTSGTETQYF. The DNA of the CDR3 is TGCGCCAGCAGGGGGACTAGCGGGACGGAGACCCAGTACTTC.

In this sample, this clone turned up a few times. An end of the junction differs from the germline gene, which may be a read error. This chain joins TRBV7-9 and TRBJ1-2; no reliable D call. The CDR3 runs 15 residues. The germline V gene encodes CDR1 SEHNR and CDR2 FQNEAQ (reference sequence). CDR3 region: CSSSATQSPESGYTF. CDR3 nucleotides: TGTTCCAGCAGCGCCACACAGTCTCCAGAGAGTGGCTACACCTTC.